The present entry profiles one T cell receptor beta chain with its context. Original processing notes: Estimation of nucleated cell counts relied on the amplification of reference gene primers. Method: immunoSEQ multiplex PCR; TCRdb's copy keeps in-frame clones and lacks some. Clone size and the V and J calls come from that table; the DNA yielded D and trimming. The data hold about 130,000 clones, with approximately 77% observed a single time. The source of the sample is a study of blood T cell repertoires in COVID-19. The CDR3 has 14 residues. Germline V gives CDR1 SQVTM, CDR2 ANQGSEA. V lost 3 bases to trimming and J lost 6 bases, with 17 bases between them.

The receptor was derived from a man aged 80 or over with acute or convalescent COVID-19. The rearrangement links TRBV29-1 to TRBJ1-2; perhaps TRBD1 as D (6 bases). The sequencing input was peripheral blood. CDR3 protein: CSVDKGGAQDGYTF. The CDR3 coding sequence is TGCAGCGTTGATAAAGGGGGGGCGCAGGATGGCTACACCTTC.